Below, 23 T cell receptor beta chains from the same sample are listed, as sequenced in a study of cytomegalovirus exposure and HLA in healthy donors. The primer mix had 60 Vbeta and 13 Jbeta primers. Sequenced by immunoSEQ multiplex PCR; TCRdb stores in-frame clones only, minus some. The sample includes 160,000 or so clones, about 82% of them seen just once. Input material: PBMCs. These receptors all stem from a woman aged 25 to 39 in good health and CMV-seropositive.

V gene TRBV18 combines with J gene TRBJ1-1; D is possibly TRBD1 (5 bases). V lost 1 base and J 3 bases, leaving 12 bases between the germline ends. Germline V gene sequence: CDR1 KGHSH, CDR2 LQKENI. The CDR3 length is 15 residues. CDR3 DNA sequence: TGTGCCAGCTCACCACAAAGACCGGGGGACACTGAAGCTTTCTTT. Amino acids: CASSPQRPGDTEAFF.

This rearrangement joins TRBV18 to TRBJ2-7, with D tentatively TRBD2 (5 bases). This CDR3 contains 14 residues. Trimming pared 6 bases from V and 2 bases from J, leaving 14 bases between. CDR1 is KGHSH, CDR2 LQKENI, per germline. Here the CDR3 DNA reads TGTGCCAGCTCGCGAACTAGAGTGACCTACGAGCAGTACTTC. Its translation is CASSRTRVTYEQYF.

This chain links TRBV7-9 with TRBJ2-7; maybe TRBD1 (7 bases). V shed 4 bases and J shed 4 bases, with 14 bases lying between them. This CDR3 is built from 14 residues. Germline V gives CDR1 SEHNR, CDR2 FQNEAQ (reference sequence). CDR3 protein: CASSSAAGGYEQYF. The DNA of the CDR3 is TGTGCCAGCAGCTCCGCGGCAGGGGGGTACGAGCAGTACTTC.

This clone showed up just once. The CDR3 protein is CASSLVVGSYGYTF. The CDR3 DNA sequence: TGCGCCAGCAGCTTGGTTGTTGGCAGTTATGGCTACACCTTC. The genes are TRBV5-1 and TRBJ1-2, with unresolved D. Germline V gene data show CDR1 as SGHRS and CDR2 as YFSETQ. This CDR3 region has 14 residues. V lost 0 bases, J lost 5 bases, and 11 bases lay in between.

V and J are TRBV4-2 and TRBJ2-7, with a possible D match to TRBD1 (6 bases). V was trimmed by 4 bases and J by 3 bases, leaving 16 bases between them. CDR3 length: 15 amino acids. The germline CDR1 and CDR2 sequences are LGHNA and YNFKEQ. This CDR3 is CASSRDRDTNYEQYF. CDR3 DNA: TGTGCCAGCAGCCGCGATAGGGACACAAACTACGAGCAGTACTTC.

This clone was found a few times. The rearrangement joins TRBV2 to TRBJ1-5; 9 bases fit TRBD1. Trimming cost V 4 bases and J 3 bases; bases outside gene matches: 4. The CDR3 consists of 15 residues. CDR1 SNHLY and CDR2 FYNNEI come from the germline V gene. CDR3 nucleotides: TGTGCCAGCAGTGTGGACAGGGGACTCAATCAGCCCCAGCATTTT. Its protein is CASSVDRGLNQPQHF.

The chain is built from TRBV18 and TRBJ1-3; D ambiguous. This CDR3 is built from 13 residues. The V end was cut by 6 bases, the J end by 7 bases, with 13 bases between. Germline-derived CDR1 and CDR2 are KGHSH and LQKENI. The CDR3 spells CASSPGLRNTIYF. In nucleotides, the CDR3 is TGTGCCAGCTCCCCTGGGTTGCGGAACACCATATATTTT.

The rearrangement uses TRBV6-5 and TRBJ1-3, with D uncertain. This CDR3 has 14 residues. The V end lost 0 bases, the J end lost 3 bases, and 6 bases lay between the germline ends. Germline V gives CDR1 MNHEY, CDR2 SVGAGI. CDR3 DNA: TGTGCCAGCAGTTACTCGGGGAGTGGAAACACCATATATTTT. This translates into CASSYSGSGNTIYF.

V and J are TRBV28 and TRBJ1-2; 9 positions match TRBD1. V was pared by 2 bases and J by 7 bases, with 8 bases of the junction left unmatched. The CDR3 extends over 15 amino acids. Germline V CDR1 and CDR2: MDHEN, SYDVKM. The CDR3 here is CASSLSSGQGGGYTF. CDR3 nucleotides: TGTGCCAGCAGTTTAAGCTCGGGACAGGGAGGTGGCTACACCTTC.

To note about this clone: Other DNA sequences in this sample translate to the same CDR3. DNA of the CDR3: TGTGCCAGCAGTGAACAGGGGGCCGAAGAGACCCAGTACTTC. Translated, it gives CASSEQGAEETQYF. The chain links TRBV2 to TRBJ2-5, with TRBD1 matching 8 bases. With 2 bases clipped from V and 3 bases from J, the junction kept 2 bases outside the gene matches. The germline V gene encodes CDR1 SNHLY and CDR2 FYNNEI. The CDR3 is 14 amino acids.

The V gene is TRBV7-2, the J gene TRBJ1-5; weak D call: TRBD1 (6 bases). Trimming removed 3 bases from V and 5 bases from J, with 8 bases in between. This CDR3 has 13 residues. Germline CDR1 and CDR2: SGHTA and FQGNSA. Here the CDR3 reads CASSFYRDQPQHF. The CDR3 DNA is TGTGCCAGCAGCTTCTACAGGGATCAGCCCCAGCATTTT. Variable domain in full (rest from reference TRBV7-2 and TRBJ1-5): GAGVSQSPSNKVTEKGKDVELRCDPISGHTALYWYRQSLGQGLEFLIYFQGNSAPDKSGLPSDRFSAERTGGSVSTLTIQRTQQEDSAVYLCASSFYRDQPQHFGDGTRLSIL.

This clone was picked up a small number of times. The chain carries TRBV7-2 and TRBJ2-2; the D gene is possibly TRBD2 (5 bases). The V and J ends lost 5 bases and 6 bases respectively, with 16 bases between them. The CDR3 has 15 amino acids. The germline V gene encodes CDR1 SGHTA and CDR2 FQGNSA. The CDR3 sequence is CASSQHGGGAGELFF. In DNA, the CDR3 is TGTGCCAGCAGCCAACACGGAGGTGGGGCCGGGGAGCTGTTTTTT.

The V gene is TRBV5-5, the J gene TRBJ1-2; D is possibly TRBD1 (6 bases). V lost 0 bases and J lost 5, with 11 bases in between. The CDR3 has 14 residues. Germline-derived CDR1 and CDR2 are SGHKS and YYEKEE (reference sequence). The CDR3 spells CASSLVDSLYGYTF. In DNA, the CDR3 is TGTGCCAGCAGCTTGGTGGACAGTCTTTATGGCTACACCTTC.

Regarding this clone: Other DNA sequences in the sample encode the same CDR3. The V and J genes are TRBV2 and TRBJ1-1, with TRBD1 matching 10 bases. V lost 8 bases and J lost 4; bases outside the gene matches: 4. This CDR3 contains 13 residues. Germline V gene data show CDR1 as SNHLY and CDR2 as FYNNEI. Here the CDR3 DNA reads TGTGCCAGCTCCGGACAGGGGGGCACTGAAGCTTTCTTT. Translation gives CASSGQGGTEAFF.

This chain uses TRBV28 with TRBJ1-2, with 9 bases identical to TRBD1. The V gene's germline CDR1 is MDHEN and CDR2 SYDVKM. The V and J ends lost 5 bases and 3 bases, in that order; junction bases with no gene match: 1. This CDR3 comprises 13 residues. The CDR3, as DNA: TGTGCCAGCAGTACAGGGGGCTACTATGGCTACACCTTC. It is translated as CASSTGGYYGYTF.

The chain carries TRBV30 and TRBJ1-4; D not certain. The V and J ends lost 2 bases and 10 bases respectively, with 17 bases between them. CDR1 is GTSNPN and CDR2 is SVGIG in the germline V gene (reference sequence). The CDR3 is 14 amino acids. CDR3 region: CAWSLYPTSGKLFF. CDR3 in DNA: TGTGCCTGGAGTTTATACCCAACGAGTGGAAAACTGTTTTTT.

CDR3 region: CASSEQFSYEQYF. As DNA, the CDR3 is TGTGCCAGCAGTGAACAGTTCTCCTACGAGCAGTACTTC. The gene calls are TRBV6-1 and TRBJ2-7; D gene ambiguous. The germline V gene encodes CDR1 MNHNS and CDR2 SASEGT. V dropped 2 bases and J dropped 0 bases, with 5 bases sitting between them. This CDR3 has 13 amino acids.

The rearrangement joins TRBV4-2 to TRBJ2-5; TRBD2 matches at 12 bases. The length of the CDR3 is 16 residues. After removal of 4 bases from V and 5 bases from J, the junction contained 8 bases not matched to a gene. Germline lookup yields CDR1 LGHNA and CDR2 YNFKEQ. The chain's CDR3 is CASSRWTSGEVETQYF. In DNA form, the CDR3 reads TGTGCCAGCAGCCGATGGACTAGCGGGGAAGTCGAGACCCAGTACTTC.

The chain is built from TRBV7-2 and TRBJ1-6; D may be TRBD1 (5 bases). The CDR3 has 14 residues. V was cut by 2 bases and J by 9 bases, with 11 bases left in between. Germline lookup yields CDR1 SGHTA and CDR2 FQGNSA. CDR3: CASSLTQGSSPLHF. For the CDR3, the DNA is TGTGCCAGCAGCTTAACCCAGGGTAGTTCACCCCTCCACTTT. Drawing the rest from reference TRBV7-2 and TRBJ1-6, the complete variable domain is GAGVSQSPSNKVTEKGKDVELRCDPISGHTALYWYRQSLGQGLEFLIYFQGNSAPDKSGLPSDRFSAERTGGSVSTLTIQRTQQEDSAVYLCASSLTQGSSPLHFGNGTRLTVT.

The CDR3 coding sequence is TGTGCCAGCAGTATTTTTATCGGGAGGGAGCAGTACTTC. Translation gives CASSIFIGREQYF. This chain links TRBV7-3 with TRBJ2-7, with 7 bases identical to TRBD2. This CDR3 is built from 13 residues. Germline CDR1 and CDR2: SGHTA and FQGTGA. After removal of 6 bases from V and 7 bases from J, the junction contained 9 bases not matched to a gene.

CDR3 coding DNA: TGTGCCATCAGTTCCCCAGGCGCTTCGAACACCGGGGAGCTGTTTTTT. Translating gives CAISSPGASNTGELFF. The rearrangement links TRBV10-3 to TRBJ2-2; the D is unclear. V lost 5 bases to trimming and J lost 0 bases, with 13 bases between them. CDR3 length equals 16 residues. Looked up from germline, CDR1 is ENHRY and CDR2 is SYGVKD.

In its sample, this clone was seen once. For the CDR3, the DNA is TGTGCCAGCACCAAATCGACAGGAAATCAGCCCCAGCATTTT. Encoded protein: CASTKSTGNQPQHF. V gene TRBV2 combines with J gene TRBJ1-5; tentatively, D is TRBD1 (6 bases). CDR1 and CDR2 from the germline V gene are SNHLY and FYNNEI. Trimming stripped 7 bases from V and 4 bases from J, with 14 bases between. The CDR3 length is 14 residues.

V and J are TRBV10-3 and TRBJ1-2, with 9 bases lining up with TRBD1. The germline V gene encodes CDR1 ENHRY and CDR2 SYGVKD. V shed 0 bases and J 3 bases; nucleotides not matched to a gene: 5. This CDR3 has 16 amino acids. CDR3 protein: CAISESGTGSHYGYTF. DNA for the CDR3: TGTGCCATCAGTGAGTCAGGGACAGGGTCACACTATGGCTACACCTTC.